Each of the 23 T cell receptor beta chains below was sequenced from the same sample in a study of memory CD4+ T cells and cytomegalovirus serostatus. Single viable CD3+CD4+CD8-CD45RO+ cells were sorted as the memory CD4+ T cells. TCRdb keeps only in-frame clones here, not all; method: immunoSEQ multiplex PCR. Seen here are roughly 40,000 clones, approximately 80% observed once, and the top ten hold 0.9% to 1.2%. The sequenced material came from memory CD4+ T cells from blood. These receptors originate from an adult in good health and CMV-seronegative.

This clone was found once. The chain joins TRBV5-1 to TRBJ1-2; D perhaps matches TRBD1 (5 bases). This CDR3 has 15 residues. V gave up 4 bases and J gave up 2 bases, with 15 bases separating them. The germline CDR1 and CDR2 sequences are SGHRS and YFSETQ. CDR3 amino acids: CASSLGGEGNYGYTF. The CDR3 DNA is TGCGCCAGCAGCCTTGGGGGAGAAGGAAACTATGGCTACACCTTC.

V is TRBV30 and J is TRBJ1-2; a possible D gene is TRBD1 (5 bases). The CDR3 spans 13 residues. Per the germline V gene, CDR1 is GTSNPN and CDR2 is SVGIG (reference sequence). V dropped 2 bases and J dropped 8 bases, with 15 bases sitting between them. CDR3 in DNA: TGTGCCTGGAGTATGGGAGGGGCAAAAGGCTACACCTTC. Its protein product is CAWSMGGAKGYTF.

This clone was picked up a small number of times. The chain carries TRBV14 and TRBJ2-7; 7 bases align to TRBD1. CDR1 and CDR2 (germline): SGHDN, FVKESK. The J segment lost 5 bases and the V segment lost 3 bases, leaving 7 bases of the junction unmatched. This CDR3 is 14 amino acids long. CDR3 coding DNA: TGTGCCAGCAGCCATTCCGGGACAGTGAACGAGCAGTACTTC. It codes for CASSHSGTVNEQYF.

The CDR3: CASSDPNTEAFF. CDR3 DNA sequence: TGTGCCAGCAGTGACCCTAACACTGAAGCTTTCTTT. The V call is TRBV25-1, the J call TRBJ1-1; no definite D call. Per the germline V gene, CDR1 is MGHDK and CDR2 is SYGVNS. The CDR3 is 12 residues long. V dropped 3 bases and J dropped 2 bases, with 4 bases sitting between them.

This clone was observed once. The gene calls are TRBV2 and TRBJ2-5; a weak D match, TRBD1 (5 bases). CDR1 and CDR2 (germline): SNHLY, FYNNEI. Trimming left V 8 bases short and J 2 bases short, with 12 bases between. CDR3 length: 13 residues. The CDR3: CASRFNRQETQYF. The CDR3 bases are TGTGCCAGCCGGTTCAACAGGCAAGAGACCCAGTACTTC.

The genes are TRBV5-1 and TRBJ1-2, with D possibly TRBD1 on 5 matching bases. Trimming shortened V by 3 bases and J by 6 bases, and 15 bases separated the two germline ends. Germline values: CDR1 SGHRS, CDR2 YFSETQ. CDR3 length: 14 amino acids. CDR3: CASSSPGADDGYTF. DNA for the CDR3: TGCGCCAGCAGCTCCCCCGGGGCCGATGATGGCTACACCTTC.

The chain carries TRBV4-1 and TRBJ1-1; possibly TRBD1 for D (6 bases). V lost 6 bases and J 4 bases, leaving 21 bases between the germline ends. This CDR3 comprises 16 residues. Looked up from germline, CDR1 is MGHRA and CDR2 is YSYEKL. The CDR3 coding sequence is TGCGCCAGCAGGGACCGAGAGGGGGGGCCGGGCACTGAAGCTTTCTTT. Its protein product is CASRDREGGPGTEAFF.

Only a few counts were recorded for this clone. The chain joins TRBV5-6 to TRBJ1-1; D remains ambiguous. V lost 2 bases and J 5 bases, leaving 13 bases between the germline ends. Per germline, CDR1 SGHDT and CDR2 YYEEEE. The CDR3 loop spans 14 amino acids. CDR3 nucleotide sequence: TGTGCCAGCAGCTTCTCGCCGATTGGGACTGAAGCTTTCTTT. This codes for CASSFSPIGTEAFF.

This clone has just a few counts. V and J are TRBV30 and TRBJ2-5, with D unresolved. Trimming removed 3 bases from V and 4 bases from J, with 9 bases in between. From germline, CDR1 is GTSNPN and CDR2 SVGIG (reference sequence). The CDR3 sequence is 12 residues long. Here the CDR3 reads CAWSDPSETQYF. DNA for the CDR3: TGTGCCTGGAGCGACCCCTCAGAGACCCAGTACTTC.

V gene TRBV11-2 combines with J gene TRBJ2-1, with 7 bases fitting TRBD1. This CDR3 has 15 amino acids. Trimming took 3 bases from V and 3 from J; bases not matched to a gene: 5. From germline, CDR1 is SGHAT and CDR2 FQNNGV. The CDR3 here is CASSFTGDGYNEQFF. CDR3 nucleotide sequence: TGTGCCAGCAGCTTTACAGGGGACGGCTACAATGAGCAGTTCTTC.

This sequence joins TRBV9 and TRBJ2-7, with 12 bases that match TRBD2. V gave up 0 bases and J gave up 6 bases; unmatched junction bases: 1. Germline V CDR1 and CDR2: SGDLS, YYNGEE. This CDR3 region has 14 residues. CDR3 nucleotide sequence: TGTGCCAGCAGCGTAGGGACTAGCGGGACCGAGCAGTACTTC. Translated: CASSVGTSGTEQYF.

The CDR3 is CANSIYSGANVLTF. The CDR3 DNA reads TGTGCCAACTCTATATACTCTGGGGCCAACGTCCTGACTTTC. V is TRBV7-2 and J is TRBJ2-6; D is unresolved. The germline CDR1 and CDR2 sequences are SGHTA and FQGNSA. There are 14 residues in the CDR3. The V gene lost 10 bases and the J gene lost 0 bases, with 10 bases spanning the gap.

V is TRBV11-3 and J is TRBJ2-1; a weak D match, TRBD1 (5 bases). The germline CDR1 and CDR2 sequences are SGHNT and YENEEA. The CDR3 runs to 15 residues. V was clipped by 3 bases and J by 5 bases, with 14 bases between them. The CDR3 bases are TGTGCCAGCAGCTTCAGGGCTAAGAGGAACAATGAGCAGTTCTTC. This codes for CASSFRAKRNNEQFF.

This clone is labeled medium-sized. Here the CDR3 DNA reads TGTGCCAGCAGGAGGCCCGGGTTAGAAGATACGCAGTATTTT. It codes for CASRRPGLEDTQYF. This chain links TRBV6-5 with TRBJ2-3; D is unresolved. Per the germline V gene, CDR1 is MNHEY and CDR2 is SVGAGI. The CDR3 sequence is 14 residues long. The germline V and J ends were trimmed by 6 bases and 5 bases, with 15 bases remaining between them.

This clone came up once. This chain joins TRBV10-1 and TRBJ2-5; possibly TRBD1 for D (6 bases). This CDR3 has 12 residues. Germline-derived CDR1 and CDR2 are WNHNN and SYGVQD (reference sequence). Deletions cut 8 bases from V and 1 base from J, with 8 bases between. The CDR3 DNA sequence: TGCGCCAGCGGGGACACCCAAGAGACCCAGTACTTC. Amino acid sequence: CASGDTQETQYF.

The chain uses TRBV5-1 and TRBJ2-1; a possible D gene is TRBD2 (5 bases). The CDR3 sequence is 15 residues long. The V and J ends lost 0 bases and 10 bases respectively, with 17 bases between them. In germline, CDR1 is SGHRS, CDR2 YFSETQ. DNA for the CDR3: TGCGCCAGCAGCTTGGTGGGAGTGCAAAAGGGAGAGCAGTTCTTC. Translated: CASSLVGVQKGEQFF. The full variable domain, with the rest looked up from reference TRBV5-1 and TRBJ2-1, is KAGVTQTPRYLIKTRGQQVTLSCSPISGHRSVSWYQQTPGQGLQFLFEYFSETQRNKGNFPGRFSGRQFSNSRSEMNVSTLELGDSALYLCASSLVGVQKGEQFFGPGTRLTVL.

The chain combines TRBV30 with TRBJ2-1; 10 bases match TRBD2. The CDR3 totals 15 residues. The trim removed 2 bases at V and 5 bases at J, leaving 6 bases unmatched. Germline assignment: CDR1 GTSNPN and CDR2 SVGIG (reference sequence). The CDR3 loop is CAWSLGLAENNEQFF. The CDR3, as DNA: TGTGCCTGGAGTCTTGGACTAGCGGAGAACAATGAGCAGTTCTTC.

The V gene is TRBV5-1, the J gene TRBJ2-3; D gene unclear. The germline V gene encodes CDR1 SGHRS and CDR2 YFSETQ. This CDR3 spans 13 amino acids. V was cut by 3 bases and J by 2 bases, with 7 bases left in between. The CDR3 DNA sequence: TGCGCCAGCAGCTCTGGGGACACAGATACGCAGTATTTT. It specifies CASSSGDTDTQYF.

The genes are TRBV5-6 and TRBJ1-4; 8 bases match TRBD1. Trimming cost V 1 base and J 7 bases; bases outside gene matches: 6. Germline CDR1 SGHDT, CDR2 YYEEEE. The CDR3 runs 15 residues. The CDR3 sequence is CASSLRGQGREKLFF. The CDR3 DNA sequence: TGTGCCAGCAGCTTGAGAGGACAGGGTCGTGAAAAACTGTTTTTT. The complete variable domain, with remaining parts taken from reference TRBV5-6 and TRBJ1-4, reads DAGVTQSPTHLIKTRGQQVTLRCSPKSGHDTVSWYQQALGQGPQFIFQYYEEEERQRGNFPDRFSGHQFPNYSSELNVNALLLGDSALYLCASSLRGQGREKLFFGSGTQLSVL.

This clone was counted a single time. V usage is TRBV7-9 and J usage is TRBJ2-5; D remains unclear. This CDR3 is built from 13 residues. From germline, CDR1 is SEHNR and CDR2 FQNEAQ (reference sequence). V was cut by 5 bases and J by 13 bases, with 20 bases left in between. The chain's CDR3 is CASSPRQAGVRYF. Written as DNA, the CDR3 is TGTGCCAGCAGCCCTAGGCAGGCAGGCGTGCGGTACTTC.

This chain connects TRBV29-1 to TRBJ1-2; 11 bases align to TRBD1. J gave up 4 bases and V 1 base, and 5 bases lay outside the gene matches. Germline-derived CDR1 and CDR2 are SQVTM and ANQGSEA. The CDR3 is 15 amino acids. The CDR3 DNA reads TGCAGCGTTGAAGGGGGACAGGGGGTTCCCTATGGCTACACCTTC. Translating gives CSVEGGQGVPYGYTF.

This rearrangement joins TRBV6-6 to TRBJ1-1, with 7 bases aligning to TRBD1. Unmatched junction bases numbered 4, after V lost 6 bases and J lost 0 bases. Germline CDR1 reads MNHNY; CDR2 reads SVGAGI (reference sequence). CDR3 length: 14 residues. The CDR3 region has the DNA TGTGCCAGCAGCCGGACAGGACTGAACACTGAAGCTTTCTTT. Translation gives CASSRTGLNTEAFF.

This clone was seen a handful of times. The chain employs TRBV7-2 and TRBJ2-2; TRBD2 aligns across 9 bases. Germline V gene lookup returns CDR1 SGHTA and CDR2 FQGNSA. The CDR3 sequence is 15 residues long. V lost 2 bases, J lost 5 bases, and 3 bases stayed unmatched. CDR3 amino acids: CASSLSSGRTGELFF. As DNA, the CDR3 is TGTGCCAGCAGCTTAAGTAGCGGGAGAACCGGGGAGCTGTTTTTT. The complete variable domain, with remaining parts taken from reference TRBV7-2 and TRBJ2-2, reads GAGVSQSPSNKVTEKGKDVELRCDPISGHTALYWYRQSLGQGLEFLIYFQGNSAPDKSGLPSDRFSAERTGGSVSTLTIQRTQQEDSAVYLCASSLSSGRTGELFFGEGSRLTVL.